Listed below are T cell receptor beta chains from one sample, sequenced in a study of CD8 T cells in Susac syndrome. TCRdb redid the calling of the immunoSEQ multiplex PCR reads with MiXCR, one entry per CDR3 protein. The table has roughly 140,000 distinct CDR3 sequences, around 95% seen once. Input material: CD4+ T cells from PBMCs. These TCRs come from a human donor with Susac syndrome. Both conserved end residues are trimmed from each CDR3. The size of a clone is reported for some rows only, either as once, few or many, or as a class for expanded clones.

clone size,V gene,CDR3 protein
-,TRBV2,ASSSRERGYT
-,TRBV5-1,ASSSDPGLIGETQY
-,TRBV6-2/TRBV6-3,ASSYFGELF
-,TRBV20-1,SAGRVNAEAF
-,TRBV19,PGLFSHEQY
-,TRBV12-3/TRBV12-4,ASSTGQYTGELF
-,TRBV12-3/TRBV12-4,ASSSDIRNTEAF
-,TRBV20-1,SVRTGGQPQH
-,TRBV3-1,ASSPDGSYGYT
-,TRBV27,ASSPKDRGGEKLF
-,TRBV29-1,SAGGLAGLGETQY
-,TRBV20-1,SAREREIARSEQY
-,TRBV12-3/TRBV12-4,ASSAPRDKDPT
-,TRBV20-1,SAESTGTYT
few,TRBV18,ASSPGQGNQPQH